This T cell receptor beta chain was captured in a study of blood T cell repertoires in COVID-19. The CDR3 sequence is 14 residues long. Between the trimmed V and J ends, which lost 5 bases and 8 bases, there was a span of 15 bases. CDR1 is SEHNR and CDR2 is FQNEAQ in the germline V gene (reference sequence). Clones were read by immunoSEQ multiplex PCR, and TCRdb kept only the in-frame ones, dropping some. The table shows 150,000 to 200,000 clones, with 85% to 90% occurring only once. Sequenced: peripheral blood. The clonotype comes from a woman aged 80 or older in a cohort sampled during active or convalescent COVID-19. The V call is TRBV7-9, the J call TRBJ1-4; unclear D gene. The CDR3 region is CASSLVRRGEKLFF. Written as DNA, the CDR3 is TGTGCCAGCAGCCTTGTCAGGAGAGGGGAAAAACTGTTTTTT.